In its sample, the clone carrying this TCR beta chain was seen a few times. The data derive from a study of T-cell memory formation after mild COVID-19. Study-wide background: Clusters were largely donor specific.

The CDR3 length is 14 residues. V lost 5 bases to trimming and J lost 3 bases; unmatched junction nucleotides: 4. CDR1 and CDR2 (germline): KGHSH, LQKENI. TCRdb itself ran the 5' RACE reads through MiXCR, one entry per CDR3 protein. This table has approximately 400,000 distinct CDR3 sequences, 24% appearing once. This sequence was found in an adult woman who had mild COVID-19 (a few samples of this study predate the infection). Cell type and time point are not known. The material sequenced was PBMCs or a T cell subset sorted from them (not recorded which). The chain is built from TRBV18 and TRBJ1-5, with 7 bases that match TRBD1. The CDR3 spells CASSTDRDNQPQHF. Here the CDR3 DNA reads TGTGCCAGCTCAACCGACAGGGACAATCAGCCCCAGCATTTT.